The present TCR beta chain was sequenced within a study of technical replicates of blood from several donors. CDR1 and CDR2 (germline): SGHTA, FQGNSA. V lost 0 bases to trimming and J lost 0 bases, with 8 bases between them. This CDR3 comprises 15 residues. Here immunoSEQ multiplex PCR was the method, and the copy in TCRdb shows in-frame clones only, minus some. The sample includes some 70,000 clones, 90% to 95% of them seen just once. The chain uses TRBV7-2 and TRBJ1-2; D might be TRBD1 (5 bases). The sample was PBMCs. The receptor comes from a human donor in good health. Some clones in this sample may be carry-over from other donors' samples. CDR3 nucleotides: TGTGCCAGCAGCTTAGCATCAGGGTCTAACTATGGCTACACCTTC. As protein: CASSLASGSNYGYTF.